These T cell receptor beta chains were read from a single sample in a study of blood T cell repertoires in COVID-19. Sequencing was performed with immunoSEQ multiplex PCR; in TCRdb, only in-frame clones are kept and a portion is missing. The sample yields more than 300,000 clones, approximately 89% seen once. The sequenced sample was peripheral blood. These receptors were taken from a woman in her thirties with COVID-19, enrolled during active disease. The CDR3 runs from the conserved cysteine through the conserved F or W.

>TRBV28|TRBJ1-3
CASSPREDGNTIYF
>TRBV24-1|TRBJ2-7
CATSDPPGGSQYF
>TRBV4-1|TRBJ2-1
CASSQNGQGVNNEQFF
>TRBV14|TRBJ1-2
CASSLGQGDGYTF
>TRBV15|TRBJ2-1
CATSRVKLAGENNEQFF
>TRBV6-5|TRBJ2-3
CASSEGFTDTQYF
>TRBV27|TRBJ1-2
CASSSSGQGGTDGYTF
>TRBV6-6|TRBJ1-5
CASSFEVSQPQHF
>TRBV11-3|TRBJ2-7
CASSLDEGEQYF
>TRBV4-2|TRBJ1-2
CASSQGPKGQGYYGYTF
>TRBV6-2/TRBV6-3|TRBJ2-1
CASSYTVILGFRYEQFF
>TRBV7-8|TRBJ2-1
CASSPLSSIENEQFF
>TRBV6-5|TRBJ2-1
CASSPTSGSYNEQFF
>TRBV5-1|TRBJ1-4
CASSSTGATNEKLFF
>TRBV7-2|TRBJ2-1
CASSLSADEQFF
>TRBV7-6|TRBJ2-5
CASSLYGSGGASDQETQYF
>TRBV18|TRBJ1-1
CASSPPKHRQGNTEAFF
>TRBV24-1|TRBJ2-5
CATSDLAGGAQETQYF
>TRBV9|TRBJ2-2
CASSVAASGEPRNTGELFF
>TRBV7-2|TRBJ2-7
CASSPTGGAVEQYF
>TRBV6-5|TRBJ2-7
CASSQGATPYEQYF
>TRBV6-6|TRBJ2-2
CASSPDRPNTGELFF
>TRBV28|TRBJ1-5
CASIQSGNQPQHF
>TRBV2|TRBJ1-6
CASSVQYNSPLHF
>TRBV19|TRBJ1-1
CASSRDRGYTEAFF
>TRBV9|TRBJ1-2
CASSPSQGWDGYTF
>TRBV18|TRBJ2-1
CASSPRDIGNEQFF
>TRBV11-2|TRBJ2-1
CASSSNEGQVYNEQFF
>TRBV2|TRBJ2-6
CASSVWPSGANVLTF
>TRBV9|TRBJ1-5
CASSGQGDNQPQHF
>TRBV2|TRBJ2-5
CASSPWESQETQYF
>TRBV29-1|TRBJ2-5
CIALSAEGTQYF
>TRBV2|TRBJ1-1
CASSPGQGNTEAFF
>TRBV7-9|TRBJ2-7
CASSQPRHEQYF
>TRBV7-2|TRBJ1-2
CASSLRGRPYGYTF
>TRBV5-1|TRBJ2-2
CASSEGLLGTGELFF
>TRBV6-4|TRBJ1-2
CASSSENRVGGYTF
>TRBV29-1|TRBJ1-3
CSVVTDSGNTIYF
>TRBV2|TRBJ2-6
CASSRSSGANVLTF
>TRBV19|TRBJ1-4
CASSGTGTEKLFF
>TRBV5-1|TRBJ1-1
CASSLAGQGGYTEAFF
>TRBV10-2|TRBJ1-1
CASSEGQGGTEAFF
>TRBV6-2/TRBV6-3|TRBJ2-3
CASSQPGQGPYTQYF
>TRBV27|TRBJ2-3
CASSLAGQGPDTQYF
>TRBV5-4|TRBJ2-7
CASSLGQGTTSYEQYF
>TRBV7-9|TRBJ2-5
CASSLVSRGETQYF